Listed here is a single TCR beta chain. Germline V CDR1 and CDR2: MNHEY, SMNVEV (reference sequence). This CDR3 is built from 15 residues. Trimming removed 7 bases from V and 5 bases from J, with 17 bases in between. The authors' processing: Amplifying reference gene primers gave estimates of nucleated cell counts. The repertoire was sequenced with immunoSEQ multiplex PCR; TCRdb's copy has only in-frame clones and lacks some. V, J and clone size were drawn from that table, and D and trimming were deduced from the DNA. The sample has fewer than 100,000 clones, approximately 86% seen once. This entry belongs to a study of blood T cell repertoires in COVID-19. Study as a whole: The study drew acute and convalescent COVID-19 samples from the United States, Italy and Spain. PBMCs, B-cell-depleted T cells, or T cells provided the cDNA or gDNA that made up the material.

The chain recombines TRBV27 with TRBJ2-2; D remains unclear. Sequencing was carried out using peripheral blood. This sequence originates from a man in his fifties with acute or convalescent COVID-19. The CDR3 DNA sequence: TGTGCCAGCATAGACCTGACGGGTGGGACCGGGGAGCTGTTTTTT. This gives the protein CASIDLTGGTGELFF.